The table lists the clone carrying this TCR beta chain with a few counts. The sample comes from a study of T cell changes during pregnancy in multiple sclerosis. The CDR3 consists of 15 residues. Trimming shortened V by 1 base and J by 3 bases, and 11 bases separated the two germline ends. Germline V gives CDR1 LGHNA, CDR2 YNFKEQ. Clones were read by immunoSEQ multiplex PCR, and TCRdb kept only the in-frame ones, dropping some. The top ten clones hold about 3% of a sample with fewer than 130,000 clones, more than 85% of them seen once. Sample: peripheral blood, taken after pregnancy. This receptor was identified in a female donor with multiple sclerosis, enrolled in a pregnancy study. V and J are TRBV4-2 and TRBJ2-3, with D possibly TRBD2 on 6 matching bases. CDR3 nucleotides: TGTGCCAGCAGCCAAGGGAGGGAAGGAACAGATACGCAGTATTTT. Protein product: CASSQGREGTDTQYF.